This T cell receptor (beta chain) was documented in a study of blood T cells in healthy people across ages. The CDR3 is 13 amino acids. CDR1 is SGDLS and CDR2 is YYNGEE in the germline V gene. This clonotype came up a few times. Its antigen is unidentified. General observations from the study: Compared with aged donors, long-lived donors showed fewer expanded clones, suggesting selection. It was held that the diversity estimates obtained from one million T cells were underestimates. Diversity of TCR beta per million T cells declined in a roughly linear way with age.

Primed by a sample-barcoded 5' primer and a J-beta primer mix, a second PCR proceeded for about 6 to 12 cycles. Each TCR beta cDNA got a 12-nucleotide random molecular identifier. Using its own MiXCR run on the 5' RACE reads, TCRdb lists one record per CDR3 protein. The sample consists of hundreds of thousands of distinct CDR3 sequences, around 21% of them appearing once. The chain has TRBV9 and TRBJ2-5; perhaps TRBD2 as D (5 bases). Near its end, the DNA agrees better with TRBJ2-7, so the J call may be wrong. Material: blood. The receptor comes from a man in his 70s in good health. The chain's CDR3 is CASSVGGPYEQYF. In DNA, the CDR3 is TGTGCCAGCAGCGTAGGCGGGCCGTACGAGCAGTACTTC.